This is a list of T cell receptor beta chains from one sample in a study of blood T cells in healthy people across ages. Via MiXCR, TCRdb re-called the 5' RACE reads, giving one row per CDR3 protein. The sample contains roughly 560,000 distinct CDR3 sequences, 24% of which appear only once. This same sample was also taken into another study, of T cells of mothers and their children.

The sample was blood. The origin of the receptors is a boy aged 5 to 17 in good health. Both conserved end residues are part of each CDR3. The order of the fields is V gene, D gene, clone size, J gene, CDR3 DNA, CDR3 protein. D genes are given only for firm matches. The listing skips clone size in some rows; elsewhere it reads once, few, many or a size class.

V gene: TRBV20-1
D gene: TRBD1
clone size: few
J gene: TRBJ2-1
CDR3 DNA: TGCAGTGTTCCGGACAGGGGGCTTAATGAGCAGTTCTTC
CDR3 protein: CSVPDRGLNEQFF

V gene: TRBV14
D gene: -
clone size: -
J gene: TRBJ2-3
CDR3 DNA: TGTGCCAGCAGTGTTGTGGGCCCGGATACGCAGTATTTT
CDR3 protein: CASSVVGPDTQYF

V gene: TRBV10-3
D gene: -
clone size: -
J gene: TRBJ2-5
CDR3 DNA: TGTGCCACCCGAGAGGACGGGGGCATGGAGACCCAGTACTTC
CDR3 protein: CATREDGGMETQYF

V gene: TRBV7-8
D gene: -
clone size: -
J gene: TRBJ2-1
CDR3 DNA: TGTGCCAGCAGCTCCCCTTTGCGGGGGCTCTACAATGAGCAGTTCTTC
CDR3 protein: CASSSPLRGLYNEQFF

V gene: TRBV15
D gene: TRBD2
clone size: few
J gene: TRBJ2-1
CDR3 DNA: TGTGCCACCAGCAGAGAGGGACTACTAAACAATGAGCAGTTCTTC
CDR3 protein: CATSREGLLNNEQFF

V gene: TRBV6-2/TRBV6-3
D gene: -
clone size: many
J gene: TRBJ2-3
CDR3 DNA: TGTGCCAGCACCGGACACTATAGCACAGATACGCAGTATTTT
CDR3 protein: CASTGHYSTDTQYF

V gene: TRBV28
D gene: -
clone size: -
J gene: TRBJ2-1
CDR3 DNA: TGTGCCAGCTCGGCTGGGCATGGGTACAATGAGCAGTTCTTC
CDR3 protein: CASSAGHGYNEQFF

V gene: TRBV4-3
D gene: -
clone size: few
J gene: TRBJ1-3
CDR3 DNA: TGCGCCAGCAGCCAATCATACCATTCTGGAAACACCATATATTTT
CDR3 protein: CASSQSYHSGNTIYF

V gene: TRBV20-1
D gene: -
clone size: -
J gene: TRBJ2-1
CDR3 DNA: TGCAGTGCTAGCGGGAGTAAATTCAATGAGCAGTTCTTC
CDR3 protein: CSASGSKFNEQFF

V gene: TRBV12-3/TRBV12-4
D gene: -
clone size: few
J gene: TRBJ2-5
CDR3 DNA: TGTGCCAGCAGTCGGGGCCCGAGTGAGCAGTACTTC
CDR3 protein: CASSRGPSEQYF

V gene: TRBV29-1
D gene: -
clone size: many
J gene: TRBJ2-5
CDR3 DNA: TGCAGCGTAGCTCCAGGGGAGACCCAGTACTTC
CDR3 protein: CSVAPGETQYF

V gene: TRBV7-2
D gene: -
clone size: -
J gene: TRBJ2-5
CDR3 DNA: TGTGCCAGCAGCTTATCTGGGGAGCAGACCCAGTACTTC
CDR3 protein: CASSLSGEQTQYF

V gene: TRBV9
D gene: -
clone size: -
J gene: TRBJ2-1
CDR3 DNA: TGTGCCAGCAGCGATTACGGGAAAGGCTACAATGAGCAGTTCTTC
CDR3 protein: CASSDYGKGYNEQFF

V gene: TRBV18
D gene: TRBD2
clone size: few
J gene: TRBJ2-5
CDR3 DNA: TGTGCCAGCTCACCAGTCGGGAGGGAAGAGACCCAGTACTTC
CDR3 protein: CASSPVGREETQYF

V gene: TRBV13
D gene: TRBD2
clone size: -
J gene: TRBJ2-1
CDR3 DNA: TGTGCCAGCAGCTTAGATCCTACTAGCGATGAGCAGTTCTTC
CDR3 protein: CASSLDPTSDEQFF

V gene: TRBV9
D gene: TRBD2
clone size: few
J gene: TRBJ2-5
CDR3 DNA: TGTGCCAGCAGCGCGGGGAGGGCTAGCGGGGAACAAGAGACCCAGTACTTC
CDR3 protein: CASSAGRASGEQETQYF

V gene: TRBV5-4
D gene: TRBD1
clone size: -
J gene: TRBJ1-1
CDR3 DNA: TGTGCCAGCAGCTGGGGACAGATGAACACTGAAGCTTTCTTT
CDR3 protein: CASSWGQMNTEAFF

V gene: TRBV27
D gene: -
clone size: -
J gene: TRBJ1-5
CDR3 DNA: TGTGCCAGCAGTTTATACAGGGCAGTCGACCAGCCCCAGCATTTT
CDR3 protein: CASSLYRAVDQPQHF

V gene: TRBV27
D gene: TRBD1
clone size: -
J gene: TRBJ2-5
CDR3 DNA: TGTGCCAGCAGTTCACAAAAAACAGGGGCGACTTGGGAGACCCAGTACTTC
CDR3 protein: CASSSQKTGATWETQYF

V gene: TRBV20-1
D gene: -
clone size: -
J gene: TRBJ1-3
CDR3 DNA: TGCAGTGCTAGAGATCCCACCCCGGGGAGCTCTGGAAACACCATATATTTT
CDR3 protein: CSARDPTPGSSGNTIYF

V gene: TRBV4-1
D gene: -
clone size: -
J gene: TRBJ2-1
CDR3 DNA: TGCGCCAGCAGCCAAGTCCAGGTCCGGAGCAATGAGCAGTTCTTC
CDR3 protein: CASSQVQVRSNEQFF

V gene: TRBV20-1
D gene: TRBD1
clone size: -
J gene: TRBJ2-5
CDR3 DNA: TGCAGTGCTAGGGACAGGGCTAAAGAGACCCAGTACTTC
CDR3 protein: CSARDRAKETQYF

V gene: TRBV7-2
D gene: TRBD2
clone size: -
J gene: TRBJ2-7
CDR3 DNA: TGTGCCAGCAGATCTTCGCTAGCGGGGTCCTACGAGCAGTACTTC
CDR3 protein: CASRSSLAGSYEQYF

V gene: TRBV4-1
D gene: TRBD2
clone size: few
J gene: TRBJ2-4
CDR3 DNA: TGCGCCAGCAGCCCTCGAGTTTCGAGTAGCGGGAGATTATGGGACATTCAGTACTTC
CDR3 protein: CASSPRVSSSGRLWDIQYF

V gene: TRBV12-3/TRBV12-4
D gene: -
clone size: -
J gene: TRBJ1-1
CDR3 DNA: TGTGCCAGCAGGAGGAAAAACGGACAACCTTCGAACACTGAAGCTTTCTTT
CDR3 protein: CASRRKNGQPSNTEAFF